A selection of T cell receptor beta chains follows, all from one sample in a study of T cell clonotyping in hematopoietic cell transplantation. Data came from immunoSEQ multiplex PCR; TCRdb stores just in-frame clones and leaves some out. The data hold about 36,000 clones, with over 85% observed a single time. This specimen consisted of peripheral blood mononuclear cells, obtained before stem cell transplant. The receptors originated from a man aged 40-50 years with chronic myeloid leukemia. Some clones in this sample may be carry-over from other donors' samples. Each CDR3 is given with its conserved first and last residue. Fields, in order: J gene, V gene, CDR3 protein.

TRBJ1-1 | TRBV7-8 | CASSLGRTTTEAFF
TRBJ2-7 | TRBV4-2 | CASSQGTASYEQYF
TRBJ2-3 | TRBV11-3 | CASSLGWGSTDTQYF
TRBJ1-1 | TRBV5-4 | CASSLGPDRVGTEAFF
TRBJ1-5 | TRBV11-3 | CASSLRGSNQPQHF
TRBJ2-3 | TRBV7-8 | CASSTGGRTDTQYF
TRBJ1-2 | TRBV4-3 | CASSQDKWGYTF
TRBJ1-2 | TRBV4-3 | CASSQMTVNYGYTF
TRBJ1-1 | TRBV29-1 | CSVRDGNTEAFF
TRBJ2-2 | TRBV6-5 | CASSRGPNTGELFF
TRBJ2-5 | TRBV6-6 | CASSYPSGQETQYF
TRBJ2-1 | TRBV4-3 | CASSSRQNRGYNEQFF
TRBJ2-7 | TRBV19 | CASSLPDSYEQYF
TRBJ2-3 | TRBV5-1 | CASSLTGTGGADTQYF
TRBJ2-2 | TRBV4-3 | CASSQATGASTGELFF
TRBJ1-3 | TRBV5-1 | CASSFQGATGNTIYF
TRBJ1-1 | TRBV9 | CASSVGAGVSEAFF
TRBJ1-1 | TRBV19 | CASSTKQGPGTEAFF
TRBJ2-1 | TRBV19 | CASSTRTGEVNEQFF
TRBJ1-4 | TRBV30 | CAWTNRGNEKLFF
TRBJ1-2 | TRBV6-1 | CASSEDRGLAGYTF
TRBJ1-5 | TRBV6-1 | CASTISNQPQHF
TRBJ1-3 | TRBV5-1 | CASSNIGGRGNTIYF
TRBJ2-2 | TRBV10-3 | CAILTGEAGELFF
TRBJ1-4 | TRBV19 | CASSSPTAGREKLFF
TRBJ1-1 | TRBV4-3 | CASSQEWGNTEAFF
TRBJ1-4 | TRBV28 | CASSKRTVTNEKLFF
TRBJ2-7 | TRBV20-1 | CSFPDLYEQYF
TRBJ2-2 | TRBV7-3 | CASSTSGTVGGELFF
TRBJ1-1 | TRBV28 | CASSLTGVMNTEAFF
TRBJ1-5 | TRBV6-1 | CASSVDRGRGQPQHF
TRBJ2-3 | TRBV10-1 | CASRKSLRDTQYF
TRBJ1-3 | TRBV4-2 | CASSQDQISGNTIYF
TRBJ1-5 | TRBV10-3 | CAIRGGLEGNQPQHF
TRBJ2-1 | TRBV6-5 | CASSPTSAYNEQFF
TRBJ1-3 | TRBV5-1 | CASSLESGVEDTIYF
TRBJ2-3 | TRBV6-5 | CASSYPGLAGGLKQYF
TRBJ2-5 | TRBV7-2 | CASSLAGRGGREQETQYF
TRBJ2-6 | TRBV11-2 | CASSTQSSGANVLTF
TRBJ2-1 | TRBV5-1 | CASSLAGDRDSDEQFF
TRBJ2-7 | TRBV9 | CASSVYPQTSGDLYEQYF
TRBJ1-5 | TRBV19 | CASWYGQAAQPQHF
TRBJ2-2 | TRBV28 | CASSFYTGELFF
TRBJ2-2 | TRBV9 | CASSVGALTTGELFF
TRBJ2-7 | TRBV6-5 | CASSYSNPILYEQYF
TRBJ1-1 | TRBV29-1 | CSVDVSVGPAFF
TRBJ1-6 | TRBV28 | CASSPPRGDFLNNSPLHF
TRBJ1-2 | TRBV9 | CASSVGGGGNGYTF
TRBJ1-5 | TRBV6-6 | CASSYAYNQPQHF
TRBJ2-1 | TRBV10-3 | CAVSDRGPFSYNEQFF